One sample yielded the 25 T cell receptor beta chains listed below, sequenced in a study of T cell changes during pregnancy in multiple sclerosis. The repertoire was sequenced with immunoSEQ multiplex PCR; TCRdb's copy has only in-frame clones and lacks some. The sample contains around 63,000 clones, about 94% of which appear only once. Sample: peripheral blood, taken in the third trimester of pregnancy. These receptor sequences come from a female donor in good health, enrolled as a control in a pregnancy study.

The rearrangement links TRBV19 to TRBJ2-2; 7 positions agree with TRBD1. The ends lost 4 bases at V and 7 bases at J; junction bases unmatched: 18. Per the germline V gene, CDR1 is LNHDA and CDR2 is SQIVND (reference sequence). This CDR3 is built from 18 residues. CDR3 in DNA: TGTGCCAGTAGTAACCCTGGACAGGCGATACGGATGGACGGGGAGCTGTTTTTT. Its protein product is CASSNPGQAIRMDGELFF.

This rearrangement joins TRBV30 to TRBJ1-1; D might be TRBD1 (5 bases). The length of the CDR3 is 15 residues. V lost 3 bases and J lost 1, with 15 bases in between. Germline V gene data show CDR1 as GTSNPN and CDR2 as SVGIG (reference sequence). CDR3 residues: CAWRGRWVRNTEAFF. The CDR3, as DNA: TGTGCCTGGAGGGGGCGCTGGGTGAGGAACACTGAAGCTTTCTTT.

The chain joins TRBV5-1 to TRBJ1-2; 7 bases are shared with TRBD1. The germline CDR1 and CDR2 sequences are SGHRS and YFSETQ. After removal of 0 bases from V and 2 bases from J, the junction contained 1 base not matched to a gene. This CDR3 comprises 14 residues. The CDR3 nucleotides read TGCGCCAGCAGCTTGGAGGGGGCGAACTATGGCTACACCTTC. Translation gives CASSLEGANYGYTF.

The chain couples TRBV19 to TRBJ1-5; the D gene is possibly TRBD1 (6 bases). The CDR3 spans 15 residues. Germline V gives CDR1 LNHDA, CDR2 SQIVND (reference sequence). V was pared by 4 bases and J by 5 bases, with 15 bases between. CDR3 nucleotides: TGTGCCAGTAGTAAACGGGACATAGGCGATCAGCCCCAGCATTTT. Protein: CASSKRDIGDQPQHF.

This rearrangement joins TRBV7-2 to TRBJ1-1; D might be TRBD1 (6 bases). Germline assignment: CDR1 SGHTA and CDR2 FQGNSA. This CDR3 spans 15 amino acids. V gave up 4 bases and J gave up 4 bases, with 16 bases separating them. The CDR3 loop reads CASSSPDRRVTEAFF. The CDR3, as DNA: TGTGCCAGCAGCTCGCCCGACAGGCGGGTCACTGAAGCTTTCTTT.

The rearrangement joins TRBV18 to TRBJ1-2; D unclear. The CDR3 length is 14 residues. V was cut by 1 base and J by 5 bases, with 11 bases left in between. From germline, CDR1 is KGHSH and CDR2 LQKENI. The CDR3 spells CASSPRWSEYGYTF. The CDR3 nucleotides are TGTGCCAGCTCACCACGGTGGAGCGAGTATGGCTACACCTTC.

The rearrangement uses TRBV28 and TRBJ2-6, with 7 nucleotides matching TRBD2. Germline V gene sequence: CDR1 MDHEN, CDR2 SYDVKM. The CDR3 consists of 19 residues. The V segment lost 6 bases and the J segment 0 bases; nucleotides outside the gene matches: 14. The CDR3 loop reads CASRGTIGGAYSGANVLTF. CDR3 sequence (DNA): TGTGCCAGCAGAGGGACTATAGGCGGGGCCTACTCTGGGGCCAACGTCCTGACTTTC.

The chain employs TRBV30 and TRBJ1-2; weak D call: TRBD1 (6 bases). V was clipped by 2 bases and J by 14 bases, with 24 bases between them. CDR1 and CDR2 (germline): GTSNPN, SVGIG (reference sequence). The CDR3 is 14 amino acids. Written as DNA, the CDR3 is TGTGCCTGGAGTCTGGGTGGGGACATCGAAGTGGGTACCTTC. Protein: CAWSLGGDIEVGTF.

V is TRBV7-9 and J is TRBJ1-4; D gene uncertain. From germline, CDR1 is SEHNR and CDR2 FQNEAQ (reference sequence). This CDR3 has 13 residues. The V end was cut by 5 bases, the J end by 8 bases, with 12 bases between. The CDR3 region has the DNA TGTGCCAGCAGCCTGGGAGAGCCCGAAAAACTGTTTTTT. Translation gives CASSLGEPEKLFF.

CDR3 amino acids: CASSPIGVESYEQYF. For the CDR3, the DNA is TGTGCCAGCAGCCCCATCGGGGTAGAATCCTACGAGCAGTACTTC. J is TRBJ2-7 and V is TRBV5-4; perhaps TRBD2 as D (5 bases). The CDR3 covers 15 residues. V was pared by 4 bases and J by 1 base, with 15 bases between. The germline V gene has CDR1 SGHNT and CDR2 YYREEE (reference sequence).

This clone was seen a handful of times. This chain joins TRBV23-1 and TRBJ1-1; 7 bases align to TRBD1. TRBV23-1 is placed among ORFs of uncertain function. The ends lost 1 base at V and 1 base at J; junction bases unmatched: 6. This CDR3 has 16 residues. The CDR3 loop is CASSQYDRVGNTEAFF. The CDR3 coding sequence is TGCGCCAGCAGTCAATACGACAGGGTTGGGAACACTGAAGCTTTCTTT.

The rearrangement joins TRBV6-5 to TRBJ2-1; 10 nucleotides line up with TRBD1. J was trimmed by 3 bases and V by 4 bases; bases with no gene match: 3. The length of the CDR3 is 15 residues. CDR1 and CDR2 from the germline V gene are MNHEY and SVGAGI. The CDR3 DNA reads TGTGCCAGCAGTTCGGGACAGGGGTTCTACAATGAGCAGTTCTTC. Amino acids: CASSSGQGFYNEQFF.

This clone occurred once. The J gene is TRBJ1-6, the V gene TRBV7-9, with D unclear. V was cut by 1 base and J by 8 bases, with 12 bases left in between. Germline assignment: CDR1 SEHNR and CDR2 FQNEAQ (reference sequence). The CDR3 length is 15 residues. The CDR3 reads CASSLDGGSYSPLHF. The CDR3 DNA reads as TGTGCCAGCAGCTTAGATGGAGGGAGTTATTCACCCCTCCACTTT.

The chain uses TRBV10-3 and TRBJ1-1; a weak D match, TRBD1 (5 bases). CDR3 size: 12 residues. Trimming cost V 5 bases and J 7 bases, with 11 bases left between them. The germline V gene has CDR1 ENHRY and CDR2 SYGVKD. The DNA for the CDR3 is TGTGCCATCAGTAAAGGGGAGGATGAAGCTTTCTTT. Its protein product is CAISKGEDEAFF.

This chain uses TRBV7-2 with TRBJ1-1; 7 bases fit TRBD1. The germline gives CDR1 SGHTA, CDR2 FQGNSA. Germline trimming cut 5 bases from V and 11 bases from J; bases unmatched to any gene: 8. The CDR3 consists of 12 residues. CDR3 residues: CASSPSTGQAFF. The DNA for the CDR3 is TGTGCCAGCAGCCCCTCGACAGGGCAGGCTTTCTTT.

This chain's CDR3 is CASSILAGSTYEQYF. DNA of the CDR3: TGTGCCAGTTCTATACTAGCGGGGTCTACCTACGAGCAGTACTTC. This chain connects TRBV19 to TRBJ2-7; 10 bases match TRBD2. The germline CDR1 and CDR2 sequences are LNHDA and SQIVND (reference sequence). With 8 bases clipped from V and 2 bases from J, the junction kept 9 bases outside the gene matches. This CDR3 region has 15 residues. Filled out from reference TRBV19 and TRBJ2-7, the complete variable domain reads DGGITQSPKYLFRKEGQNVTLSCEQNLNHDAMYWYRQDPGQGLRLIYYSQIVNDFQKGDIAEGYSVSREKKESFPLTVTSAQKNPTAFYLCASSILAGSTYEQYFGPGTRLTVT.

This clone is a singleton in its sample. The chain employs TRBV2 and TRBJ2-3, with D tentatively TRBD1 (5 bases). There are 12 residues in the CDR3. The V gene lost 8 bases and the J gene lost 4 bases, with 10 bases spanning the gap. Germline values: CDR1 SNHLY, CDR2 FYNNEI. The CDR3 coding sequence is TGTGCCAGCCGCCAGGGCCCAGATACGCAGTATTTT. Amino acid sequence: CASRQGPDTQYF.

The chain couples TRBV6-5 to TRBJ2-1, with D possibly matching TRBD2 (6 bases). The V gene's germline CDR1 is MNHEY and CDR2 SVGAGI. This CDR3 comprises 16 residues. V gave up 4 bases and J gave up 1 base, with 14 bases separating them. The chain's CDR3 is CASSSSRLESYNEQFF. The CDR3 coding sequence is TGTGCCAGCAGTTCCTCCAGACTAGAATCCTACAATGAGCAGTTCTTC.

The chain combines TRBV2 with TRBJ1-2; D ambiguous. This CDR3 has 12 amino acids. V lost 5 bases and J lost 4, with 8 bases in between. The V gene's germline CDR1 is SNHLY and CDR2 FYNNEI. The CDR3 is CASSQAPYGYTF. CDR3 DNA: TGTGCCAGCAGTCAGGCACCCTATGGCTACACCTTC.

The count of this clone is one. CDR3 region: CASSFRGTSTDTQYF. For the CDR3, the DNA is TGTGCCAGCAGCTTTCGCGGGACTAGCACAGATACGCAGTATTTT. This chain connects TRBV5-6 to TRBJ2-3, with D possibly TRBD2 on 6 matching bases. This CDR3 has 15 residues. The germline V gene has CDR1 SGHDT and CDR2 YYEEEE. The germline V and J ends were trimmed by 2 bases and 0 bases, with 10 bases remaining between them.

The chain is built from TRBV19 and TRBJ1-4, with 8 positions matching TRBD1. Germline loops: CDR1 LNHDA, CDR2 SQIVND (reference sequence). V lost 10 bases and J lost 0; bases outside the gene matches: 7. The CDR3 length is 15 residues. DNA of the CDR3: TGTGCCACCTCGACAGGGGATGCAACTAATGAAAAACTGTTTTTT. This gives the protein CATSTGDATNEKLFF.

V and J are TRBV21-1 and TRBJ1-5; TRBD1, the table's D call, was not compared with the DNA. TRBV21-1 is flagged as a pseudogene. This CDR3 region has 19 residues. In nucleotides, the CDR3 is TGTGCCAGCATCCAAGAGAGTAGCCGGGACAGGGGTTACAATCAGCCCCAGCATTTT. Protein sequence: CASIQESSRDRGYNQPQHF.

The gene calls are TRBV18 and TRBJ2-3, with TRBD2 matching 14 bases. Germline V gives CDR1 KGHSH, CDR2 LQKENI. The CDR3 spans 19 residues. V was pared by 3 bases and J by 6 bases, with 14 bases of the junction left unmatched. CDR3 amino acids: CASSPLGLAGGHQRDTQYF. CDR3 in DNA: TGTGCCAGCTCACCCTTAGGACTAGCGGGGGGACATCAACGGGATACGCAGTATTTT.

The chain links TRBV25-1 to TRBJ2-6, with 11 bases that match TRBD1. The CDR3 extends over 16 amino acids. With V trimmed by 7 bases and J by 0 bases, 2 bases remained unmatched. CDR1 is MGHDK and CDR2 is SYGVNS in the germline V gene. DNA of the CDR3: TGTGCCAGCACCGGGACAGGGGGCTCTGGGGCCAACGTCCTGACTTTC. Translating gives CASTGTGGSGANVLTF.

The chain has TRBV27 and TRBJ2-5; maybe TRBD1 (6 bases). V was trimmed by 6 bases and J by 5 bases, leaving 16 bases between them. The CDR3 covers 14 residues. Germline CDR1 reads MNHEY; CDR2 reads SMNVEV (reference sequence). CDR3 nucleotide sequence: TGTGCCAGCAGCATGATCAGGGGTGGGGAGACCCAGTACTTC. This encodes CASSMIRGGETQYF.